This T cell receptor (beta chain) was observed in a study of shared T cell receptors in the human thymus. Clones were sequenced by immunoSEQ multiplex PCR, and TCRdb holds only the in-frame ones, with some missing. Of 500,000 to 750,000 clones listed, around 89% were seen once; the top ten hold about 0.01%. With 4 bases removed from V and 10 bases from J, the gap between germline ends came to 16 bases. The CDR3 totals 13 residues. CDR1 MGHRA and CDR2 YSYEKL come from the germline V gene. This sample also belongs to another study, concerning human thymus T cells.

The chain links TRBV4-1 to TRBJ2-5; D may be TRBD1 (5 bases). Sequences were obtained from thymocytes. The sequence was collected from a boy younger than two with a congenital heart defect. In DNA form, the CDR3 reads TGCGCCAGCAGCCCAGGGCCCGGAAGGATCCAGTACTTC. It is translated as CASSPGPGRIQYF.